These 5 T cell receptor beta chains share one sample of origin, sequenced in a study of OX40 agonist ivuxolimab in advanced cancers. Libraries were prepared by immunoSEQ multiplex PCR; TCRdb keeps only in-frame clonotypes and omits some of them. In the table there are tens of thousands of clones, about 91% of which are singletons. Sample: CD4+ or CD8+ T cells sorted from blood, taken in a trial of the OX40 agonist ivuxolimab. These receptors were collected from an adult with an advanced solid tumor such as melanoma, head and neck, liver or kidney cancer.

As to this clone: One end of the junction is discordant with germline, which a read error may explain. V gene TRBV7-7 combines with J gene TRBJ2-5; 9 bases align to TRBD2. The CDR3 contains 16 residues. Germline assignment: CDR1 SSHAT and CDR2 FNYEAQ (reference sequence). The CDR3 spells CASSLGGLALEETQYF. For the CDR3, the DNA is TGTGCTAGCAGCTTAGGAGGACTAGCGTTAGAAGAGACCCAGTACTTC.

The CDR3 DNA sequence: TGTGCCTGGACCCAAAGGGTACCTGGAAACACCATATATTTT. Its translation: CAWTQRVPGNTIYF. The chain carries TRBV30 and TRBJ1-3; D gene uncertain. CDR3 length: 14 amino acids. Per germline, CDR1 GTSNPN and CDR2 SVGIG (reference sequence). V lost 4 bases and J lost 2, with 12 bases in between.

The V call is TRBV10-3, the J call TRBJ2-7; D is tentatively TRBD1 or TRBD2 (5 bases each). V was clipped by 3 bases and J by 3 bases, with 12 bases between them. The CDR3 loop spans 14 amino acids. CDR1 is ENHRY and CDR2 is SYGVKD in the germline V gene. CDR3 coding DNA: TGTGCCATCAGTGACCCGGGACGGCTCTACGAGCAGTACTTC. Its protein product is CAISDPGRLYEQYF.

CDR3 DNA sequence: TGTGCCAGCAGTGAAAGGGGCGTCCAAGGACCTAATGAAAAACTGTTTTTT. As protein: CASSERGVQGPNEKLFF. This chain links TRBV2 with TRBJ1-4; D might be TRBD1 (5 bases). Germline loops: CDR1 SNHLY, CDR2 FYNNEI. The CDR3 sequence is 17 residues long. V lost 2 bases to trimming and J lost 3 bases, with 16 bases between them.

The DNA for the CDR3 is TGTGCCAGCAGTCGTCAACACGGGTCAGAGACCCAGTACTTC. Translated, it gives CASSRQHGSETQYF. The genes are TRBV6-5 and TRBJ2-5; D gene unclear. From germline, CDR1 is MNHEY and CDR2 SVGAGI. Trimming took 5 bases from V and 4 from J, leaving 14 bases between them. There are 14 residues in the CDR3.